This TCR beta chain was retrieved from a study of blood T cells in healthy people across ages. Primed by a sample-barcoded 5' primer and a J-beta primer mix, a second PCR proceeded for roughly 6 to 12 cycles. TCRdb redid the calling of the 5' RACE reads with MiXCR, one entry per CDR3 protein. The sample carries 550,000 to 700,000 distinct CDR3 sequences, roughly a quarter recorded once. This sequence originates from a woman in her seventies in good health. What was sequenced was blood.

The CDR3 DNA sequence: TGCGCCAGCAACTTCCGCTATTACAGGGGTTATAGATCCTACGAGCAGTACTTC. This encodes CASNFRYYRGYRSYEQYF. The V and J genes are TRBV5-1 and TRBJ2-5, with TRBD1 identical over 7 bases. The J call could be wrong; TRBJ2-7 is a better fit for the DNA end. The CDR3 covers 18 residues. The V gene's germline CDR1 is SGHRS and CDR2 YFSETQ.